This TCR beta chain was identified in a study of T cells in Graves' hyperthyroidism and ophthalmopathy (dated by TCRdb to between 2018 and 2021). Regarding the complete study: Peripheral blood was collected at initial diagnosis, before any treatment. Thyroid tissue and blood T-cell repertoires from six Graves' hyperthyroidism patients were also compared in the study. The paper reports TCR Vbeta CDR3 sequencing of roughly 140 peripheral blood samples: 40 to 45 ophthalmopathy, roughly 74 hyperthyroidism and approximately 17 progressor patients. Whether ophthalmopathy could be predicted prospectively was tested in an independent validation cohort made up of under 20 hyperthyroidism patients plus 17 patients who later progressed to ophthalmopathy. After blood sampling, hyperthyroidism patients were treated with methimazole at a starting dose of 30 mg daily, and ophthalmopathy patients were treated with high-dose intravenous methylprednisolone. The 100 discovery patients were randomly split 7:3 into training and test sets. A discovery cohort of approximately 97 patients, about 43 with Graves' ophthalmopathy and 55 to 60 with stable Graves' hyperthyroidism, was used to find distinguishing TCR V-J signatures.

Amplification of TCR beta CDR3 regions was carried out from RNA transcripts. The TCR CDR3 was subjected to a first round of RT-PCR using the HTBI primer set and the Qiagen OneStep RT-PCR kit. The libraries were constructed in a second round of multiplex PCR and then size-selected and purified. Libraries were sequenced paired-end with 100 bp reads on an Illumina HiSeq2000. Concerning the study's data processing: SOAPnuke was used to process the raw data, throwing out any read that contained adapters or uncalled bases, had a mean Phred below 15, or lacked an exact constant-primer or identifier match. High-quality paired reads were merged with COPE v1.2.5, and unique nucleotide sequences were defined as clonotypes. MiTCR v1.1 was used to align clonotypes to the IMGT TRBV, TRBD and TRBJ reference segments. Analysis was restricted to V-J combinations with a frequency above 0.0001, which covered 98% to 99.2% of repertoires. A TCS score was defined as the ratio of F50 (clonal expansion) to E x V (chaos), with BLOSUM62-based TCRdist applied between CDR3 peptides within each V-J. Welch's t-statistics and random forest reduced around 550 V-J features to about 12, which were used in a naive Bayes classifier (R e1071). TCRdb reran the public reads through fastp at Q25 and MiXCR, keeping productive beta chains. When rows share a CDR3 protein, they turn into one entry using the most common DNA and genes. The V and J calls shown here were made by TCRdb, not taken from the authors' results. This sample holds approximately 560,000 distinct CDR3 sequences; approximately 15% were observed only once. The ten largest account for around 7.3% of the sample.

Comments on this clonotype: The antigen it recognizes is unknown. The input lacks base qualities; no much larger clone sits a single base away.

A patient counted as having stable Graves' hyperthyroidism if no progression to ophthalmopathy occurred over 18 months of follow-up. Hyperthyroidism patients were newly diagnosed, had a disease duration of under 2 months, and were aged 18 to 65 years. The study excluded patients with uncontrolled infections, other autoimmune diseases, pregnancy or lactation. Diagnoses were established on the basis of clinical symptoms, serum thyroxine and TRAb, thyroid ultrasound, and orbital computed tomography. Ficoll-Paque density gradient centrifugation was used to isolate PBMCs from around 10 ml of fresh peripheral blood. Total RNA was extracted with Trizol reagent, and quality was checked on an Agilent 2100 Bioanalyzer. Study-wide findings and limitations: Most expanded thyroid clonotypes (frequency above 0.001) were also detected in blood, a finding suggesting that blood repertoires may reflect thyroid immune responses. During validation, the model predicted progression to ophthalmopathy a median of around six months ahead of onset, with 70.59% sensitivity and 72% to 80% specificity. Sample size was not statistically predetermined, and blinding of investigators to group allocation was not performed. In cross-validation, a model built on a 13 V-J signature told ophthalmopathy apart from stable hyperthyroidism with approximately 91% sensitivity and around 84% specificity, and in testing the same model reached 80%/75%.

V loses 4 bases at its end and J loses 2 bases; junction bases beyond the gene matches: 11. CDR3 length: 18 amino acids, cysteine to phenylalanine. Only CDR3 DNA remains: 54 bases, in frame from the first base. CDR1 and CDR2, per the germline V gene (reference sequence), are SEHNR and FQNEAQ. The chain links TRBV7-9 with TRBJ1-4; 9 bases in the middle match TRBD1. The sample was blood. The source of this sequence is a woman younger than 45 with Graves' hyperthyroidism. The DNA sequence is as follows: TGTGCCAGCAGCTCTCGTGGACAGGGGATGAGTACTAATGAAAAACTGTTTTTT. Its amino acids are CASSSRGQGMSTNEKLFF.